Following are 20 T cell receptor beta chains from one sample sequenced in a study of STAT5B mutations in CD4+ large granular lymphocyte leukemia. Profiling relied on immunoSEQ multiplex PCR, and the TCRdb table lists in-frame clones only, not all of them. Among roughly 26,000 clones listed, around 81% were seen once. The sequencing input was CD4+ T cells from blood buffy coats. These receptors all come from a human donor in good health.

The chain has TRBV19 and TRBJ1-5; 9 nucleotides line up with TRBD1. Germline trimming cut 5 bases from V and 3 bases from J; bases unmatched to any gene: 8. The CDR3 consists of 16 residues. Germline lookup yields CDR1 LNHDA and CDR2 SQIVND (reference sequence). CDR3 region: CASSSAGTGNNQPQHF. Written as DNA, the CDR3 is TGTGCCAGTAGTTCCGCGGGGACAGGGAACAATCAGCCCCAGCATTTT.

This clone was seen a handful of times. The CDR3 is CASSIAGTLRDQPQHF. The CDR3 nucleotides read TGTGCCAGTAGTATAGCGGGGACTTTGCGGGATCAGCCCCAGCATTTT. V and J are TRBV19 and TRBJ1-5, with D possibly matching TRBD1 (5 bases). This CDR3 comprises 16 residues. Germline-derived CDR1 and CDR2 are LNHDA and SQIVND (reference sequence). V shed 1 base and J shed 5 bases, with 15 bases lying between them.

The chain is built from TRBV5-4 and TRBJ1-6, with D possibly matching TRBD1 (5 bases). Trimming cost V 0 bases and J 5 bases, with 12 bases left between them. CDR3 length: 16 amino acids. Looked up from germline, CDR1 is SGHNT and CDR2 is YYREEE (reference sequence). The CDR3 is CASSLAAGNNNSPLHF. CDR3 sequence (DNA): TGTGCCAGCAGCTTGGCCGCAGGGAACAATAATTCACCCCTCCACTTT.

The chain employs TRBV14 and TRBJ1-1; TRBD1 might be the D (5 bases). V shed 6 bases and J shed 4 bases, with 12 bases lying between them. Germline V gene data show CDR1 as SGHDN and CDR2 as FVKESK. This CDR3 has 13 amino acids. Here the CDR3 reads CASRSRASTEAFF. The CDR3 DNA is TGTGCCAGCAGGAGCAGGGCCAGCACTGAAGCTTTCTTT.

This clone was observed once. The CDR3 sequence is CASSSTSGSYNEQFF. The CDR3 DNA is TGTGCCAGCAGCTCTACTAGCGGGAGCTACAATGAGCAGTTCTTC. The V call is TRBV7-3, the J call TRBJ2-1; 11 bases line up with TRBD2. The CDR3 is made up of 15 amino acids. Germline V gene lookup returns CDR1 SGHTA and CDR2 FQGTGA. Trimming at V came to 4 bases and at J to 3 bases, leaving 2 bases not matched to a gene.

The chain uses TRBV6-6 and TRBJ1-4, with D unresolved. From germline, CDR1 is MNHNY and CDR2 SVGAGI (reference sequence). V was cut by 0 bases and J by 12 bases, with 11 bases left in between. The CDR3 has 13 residues. CDR3 sequence (DNA): TGTGCCAGCAGTTACTCTTATGCCGCGGAACTGTTTTTT. Translating gives CASSYSYAAELFF.

The genes are TRBV6-5 and TRBJ2-7, with D possibly matching TRBD2 (7 bases). Germline V gene sequence: CDR1 MNHEY, CDR2 SVGAGI. V was trimmed by 2 bases and J by 4 bases, leaving 15 bases between them. The CDR3 consists of 15 residues. The chain's CDR3 is CASSYRGASEYEQYV. CDR3 sequence (DNA): TGTGCCAGCAGTTACCGGGGGGCTAGCGAATACGAGCAGTACGTC.

This clone was observed a handful of times. This sequence joins TRBV27 and TRBJ1-1; the match to TRBD1 covers 8 bases. The CDR3 is 14 residues long. Losses at the gene ends were 8 bases for V and 6 bases for J; bases not matched to a gene: 11. Germline loops: CDR1 MNHEY, CDR2 SMNVEV (reference sequence). The CDR3 coding sequence is TGTGCCAGCCAAGAGGACAGGGCACATTCTGAAGCTTTCTTT. It is translated as CASQEDRAHSEAFF.

The CDR3 DNA is TGTGCCAGCAGCCCGAGTGTGGGGGCCAATAATTCACCCCTCCACTTT. It specifies CASSPSVGANNSPLHF. The chain links TRBV7-9 to TRBJ1-6; possibly TRBD1 for D (6 bases). V lost 5 bases, J lost 5 bases, and 16 bases lay in between. The CDR3 has 16 amino acids. Germline assignment: CDR1 SEHNR and CDR2 FQNEAQ (reference sequence).

This chain connects TRBV14 to TRBJ2-3; D possibly corresponds to TRBD2 (6 bases). The germline CDR1 and CDR2 sequences are SGHDN and FVKESK. CDR3 length: 12 residues. With 4 bases removed from V and 6 bases from J, the gap between germline ends came to 8 bases. The CDR3: CASSPGGDTQYF. DNA for the CDR3: TGTGCCAGCAGCCCTGGAGGGGATACGCAGTATTTT. The entire variable domain, with the rest obtained from reference TRBV14 and TRBJ2-3, is as follows: EAGVTQFPSHSVIEKGQTVTLRCDPISGHDNLYWYRRVMGKEIKFLLHFVKESKQDESGMPNNRFLAERTGGTYSTLKVQPAELEDSGVYFCASSPGGDTQYFGPGTRLTVL.

The gene calls are TRBV6-4 and TRBJ2-3; D is possibly TRBD1 (5 bases). Germline CDR1 reads MRHNA; CDR2 reads SNTAGT. The ends were cut back, 3 bases at V and 4 bases at J, with 8 bases in the middle. CDR3 length: 13 amino acids. The CDR3: CASSEQGSDTQYF. The CDR3 DNA reads TGTGCCAGCAGTGAGCAGGGTTCAGATACGCAGTATTTT.

V gene TRBV7-2 combines with J gene TRBJ2-7; no firm D call. V lost 5 bases, J lost 3 bases, and 17 bases lay in between. There are 15 residues in the CDR3. Looked up from germline, CDR1 is SGHTA and CDR2 is FQGNSA. The CDR3 reads CASSPGSQTLYEQYV. The CDR3 region has the DNA TGTGCCAGCAGCCCCGGTTCCCAAACCCTCTACGAGCAGTACGTC.

The V call is TRBV19, the J call TRBJ1-5; 7 bases are a match to TRBD1. Germline CDR1 LNHDA, CDR2 SQIVND (reference sequence). Trimming at V came to 8 bases and at J to 7 bases, leaving 11 bases not matched to a gene. This CDR3 is 14 amino acids long. CDR3 loop: CASSRQGALQPQHF. The CDR3 region has the DNA TGTGCCAGTTCTAGACAGGGCGCGTTACAGCCCCAGCATTTT. Full variable domain (outside the CDR3, taken from reference TRBV19 and TRBJ1-5): DGGITQSPKYLFRKEGQNVTLSCEQNLNHDAMYWYRQDPGQGLRLIYYSQIVNDFQKGDIAEGYSVSREKKESFPLTVTSAQKNPTAFYLCASSRQGALQPQHFGDGTRLSIL.

The chain has TRBV19 and TRBJ1-1; D is unclear. The CDR3 is 14 amino acids. V was cut by 3 bases and J by 6 bases, with 14 bases left in between. The germline gives CDR1 LNHDA, CDR2 SQIVND (reference sequence). This CDR3 reads CASSIARGNAEAFF. The DNA for the CDR3 is TGTGCCAGTAGTATCGCCCGGGGTAATGCTGAAGCTTTCTTT.

This chain's CDR3 is CASSSGQNQPQHF. CDR3 sequence (DNA): TGCGCCAGCAGCTCAGGGCAGAATCAGCCCCAGCATTTT. The genes are TRBV5-1 and TRBJ1-5; maybe TRBD1 (5 bases). The germline V gene encodes CDR1 SGHRS and CDR2 YFSETQ. V lost 3 bases and J lost 4, with 8 bases in between. This CDR3 contains 13 residues.

V and J are TRBV7-9 and TRBJ2-4, with 8 nucleotides matching TRBD1. The CDR3 totals 14 residues. Germline loops: CDR1 SEHNR, CDR2 FQNEAQ (reference sequence). Trimming cost V 2 bases and J 5 bases; bases outside gene matches: 2. Here the CDR3 DNA reads TGTGCCAGCAGCTTAACGGACAGGGAAAACATTCAGTACTTC. Amino acids: CASSLTDRENIQYF.

The chain employs TRBV28 and TRBJ1-5, with D tentatively TRBD1 (6 bases). This CDR3 has 17 amino acids. The V end was cut by 6 bases, the J end by 0 bases, with 18 bases between. The germline V gene encodes CDR1 MDHEN and CDR2 SYDVKM. The CDR3 DNA sequence: TGTGCCAGCAGGGGGACAATGGGTTTCTATAGCAATCAGCCCCAGCATTTT. Its protein is CASRGTMGFYSNQPQHF.

This clone counts as medium-sized (0.01 to 0.1%). The chain carries TRBV19 and TRBJ2-2; D not resolved. Between the trimmed V and J ends, which lost 5 bases and 5 bases, there was a span of 9 bases. Per germline, CDR1 LNHDA and CDR2 SQIVND (reference sequence). The CDR3 totals 13 residues. The CDR3 sequence is CASSQGMTGELFF. DNA for the CDR3: TGTGCCAGTAGTCAAGGGATGACCGGGGAGCTGTTTTTT.

The chain links TRBV29-1 to TRBJ1-5; no reliable D call. Deletions cut 7 bases from V and 3 bases from J, with 13 bases between. Germline assignment: CDR1 SQVTM and CDR2 ANQGSEA. This CDR3 has 13 residues. CDR3 DNA: TGCAGCGCCTCCAGCCAGCCCAATCAGCCCCAGCATTTT. The encoded protein is CSASSQPNQPQHF.

J is TRBJ2-3 and V is TRBV5-1; D unclear. The CDR3 covers 15 residues. The germline gives CDR1 SGHRS, CDR2 YFSETQ. Trimming cost V 0 bases and J 2 bases, with 10 bases left between them. The CDR3 DNA follows: TGCGCCAGCAGCTTGGACATCCAACCCACAGATACGCAGTATTTT. Translated, it gives CASSLDIQPTDTQYF.